Below are 2 T cell receptor beta chains sequenced from a single sample in a study of T cells in Graves' hyperthyroidism and ophthalmopathy. Template material for amplifying TCR beta CDR3 regions consisted of RNA transcripts. A set of HTBI primers served as the primers for a first-round RT-PCR of the TCR CDR3. TCRdb reanalysed the multiplex PCR reads using MiXCR and keeps one entry per CDR3 protein. The sample consists of about 260,000 distinct CDR3 sequences, about 25% of them appearing once. Material: blood. The receptors were gathered from a man aged 35 to 55 with Graves' hyperthyroidism that later progressed to Graves' ophthalmopathy.

This clonotype has at least ten counts. J is TRBJ2-4 and V is TRBV6-5; 9 bases align to TRBD2. CDR3 length: 15 amino acids. V was clipped by 4 bases and J by 7 bases; unmatched bases: 8. In germline, CDR1 is MNHEY, CDR2 SVGAGI. CDR3 sequence: CASSSLAGEGNIQYF. The CDR3 DNA sequence: TGTGCCAGCAGTTCCTTAGCGGGAGAGGGGAACATTCAGTACTTC.

V and J are TRBV6-2 or TRBV6-3 and TRBJ2-7, with 13 nucleotides matching TRBD2. Germline V gene data show CDR1 as MNHEY and CDR2 as SVGEGT. The CDR3 contains 14 residues. Trimming removed 5 bases from V and 7 bases from J; junction bases left unmatched: 5. In nucleotides, the CDR3 is TGTGCCAGCAGTGGGACTAGCGGGACTCATGAGCAGTACTTC. It codes for CASSGTSGTHEQYF.